The 20 T cell receptor beta chains in this list originate from one sample, sequenced in a study of control samples from healthy donors and cancer patients. Some clones are missing from TCRdb's copy, which holds only in-frame ones; the method was immunoSEQ multiplex PCR. This table has roughly 98,000 clones, approximately 82% appearing once. Sequenced material: blood. Receptors originate from a woman aged 55-70 years in good health.

This clone came up a few times. This chain links TRBV6-1 with TRBJ1-1; D not certain. CDR3 length: 14 residues. In germline, CDR1 is MNHNS, CDR2 SASEGT. Trimming took off 3 bases at V and 5 bases at J, with 13 bases between the two ends. CDR3 nucleotide sequence: TGTGCCAGCAGTGATAACTCGGGCGTAACTGAAGCTTTCTTT. Its translation: CASSDNSGVTEAFF.

The chain employs TRBV7-9 and TRBJ1-6; D is unclear. The V end lost 1 base, the J end lost 13 bases, and 8 bases lay between the germline ends. The CDR3 consists of 12 residues. Looked up from germline, CDR1 is SEHNR and CDR2 is FQNEAQ (reference sequence). CDR3 loop: CASSLVSGPLHF. The CDR3 coding sequence is TGTGCCAGCAGCTTAGTTTCCGGTCCCCTCCACTTT.

This chain connects TRBV18 to TRBJ2-3; D perhaps matches TRBD1 (5 bases). This CDR3 is built from 13 residues. V lost 4 bases, J lost 1 base, and 6 bases lay in between. From germline, CDR1 is KGHSH and CDR2 LQKENI. The chain's CDR3 is CASSLTGTDTQYF. As DNA, the CDR3 is TGTGCCAGCTCACTGACAGGCACAGATACGCAGTATTTT.

The chain uses TRBV10-2 and TRBJ2-2; perhaps TRBD1 as D (5 bases). The V gene lost 3 bases and the J gene lost 7 bases, with 9 bases spanning the gap. Germline V lookup: CDR1 WSHSY, CDR2 SAAADI. This CDR3 is built from 13 residues. The CDR3 loop reads CASSDRASGELFF. CDR3 coding DNA: TGCGCCAGCAGTGACAGGGCGAGCGGGGAGCTGTTTTTT.

The V gene is TRBV6-5, the J gene TRBJ1-1; no reliable D call. The ends were cut back, 6 bases at V and 0 bases at J, with 14 bases in the middle. Germline-derived CDR1 and CDR2 are MNHEY and SVGAGI. The CDR3 length is 15 residues. CDR3 amino acids: CASRAPANMNTEAFF. CDR3 nucleotides: TGTGCCAGCAGGGCCCCCGCTAATATGAACACTGAAGCTTTCTTT.

This chain links TRBV27 with TRBJ1-5; a weak D match, TRBD1 (5 bases). CDR1 is MNHEY and CDR2 is SMNVEV in the germline V gene (reference sequence). CDR3 size: 15 residues. Trimming left V 5 bases short and J 9 bases short, with 20 bases between. Written as DNA, the CDR3 is TGTGCCAGCAGTCCTGAAGGACGAGGGAGGGGGCCCCAGCATTTT. Amino acid sequence: CASSPEGRGRGPQHF.

This chain connects TRBV3-1 (or the pseudogene TRBV3-2) to TRBJ1-1; D is possibly TRBD1 (5 bases). This CDR3 is built from 13 residues. The germline gives CDR1 LGHDT, CDR2 YNNKEL (reference sequence). Trimming took 3 bases from V and 5 from J, leaving 10 bases between them. DNA of the CDR3: TGTGCCAGCAGCCACAGGGAGATTACTGAAGCTTTCTTT. This sequence encodes CASSHREITEAFF.

This chain joins TRBV7-9 and TRBJ1-1; 7 bases map to TRBD1. Trimming at V came to 5 bases and at J to 7 bases, leaving 10 bases not matched to a gene. Germline lookup yields CDR1 SEHNR and CDR2 FQNEAQ (reference sequence). CDR3 length: 14 residues. The chain's CDR3 is CASSTQGVISEAFF. The CDR3, as DNA: TGTGCCAGCAGCACCCAGGGGGTGATTAGTGAAGCTTTCTTT. Full variable domain (remainder filled in from reference TRBV7-9 and TRBJ1-1): DTGVSQNPRHKITKRGQNVTFRCDPISEHNRLYWYRQTLGQGPEFLTYFQNEAQLEKSRLLSDRFSAERPKGSFSTLEIQRTEQGDSAMYLCASSTQGVISEAFFGQGTRLTVV.

The V call is TRBV4-2, the J call TRBJ2-5, with D unresolved. Trimming removed 4 bases at V and 3 bases at J, with 6 bases between. Germline CDR1 reads LGHNA; CDR2 reads YNFKEQ. The CDR3 totals 12 residues. The CDR3, as DNA: TGTGCCAGCAGCCCTAACGAAGAGACCCAGTACTTC. This encodes CASSPNEETQYF.

The chain carries TRBV11-2 and TRBJ2-3, with TRBD2 as a possible D gene (7 bases). V lost 0 bases, J lost 5 bases, and 21 bases lay in between. The CDR3 runs to 18 residues. Germline assignment: CDR1 SGHAT and CDR2 FQNNGV. The CDR3 here is CASSLDRGAGAWQDTQYF. CDR3 DNA sequence: TGTGCCAGCAGCTTAGATCGGGGGGCGGGAGCCTGGCAAGATACGCAGTATTTT.

The chain joins TRBV10-2 to TRBJ2-2, with unresolved D. Germline CDR1 WSHSY, CDR2 SAAADI. This CDR3 is 15 amino acids long. Deletions cut 6 bases from V and 0 bases from J, with 11 bases between. The CDR3 spells CASRRDPTNTGELFF. CDR3 DNA: TGCGCCAGCAGGAGAGACCCAACGAACACCGGGGAGCTGTTTTTT.

The V and J genes are TRBV10-3 and TRBJ2-7; D could derive from TRBD1 or TRBD2 (5 bases each). CDR1 and CDR2 from the germline V gene are ENHRY and SYGVKD. Between the trimmed V and J ends, which lost 3 bases and 2 bases, there was a span of 17 bases. This CDR3 has 16 residues. The CDR3 DNA follows: TGTGCCATCAGTGATGGGGCCGCCAGGAGGACCTACGAGCAGTACTTC. Its protein product is CAISDGAARRTYEQYF.

This sequence joins TRBV5-1 and TRBJ1-1, with D perhaps TRBD1 (5 bases). CDR3 length: 14 residues. V lost 1 base and J lost 3, with 10 bases in between. In germline, CDR1 is SGHRS, CDR2 YFSETQ. This CDR3 reads CASSLQGRDTEAFF. In nucleotides, the CDR3 is TGCGCCAGCAGCTTGCAGGGAAGGGACACTGAAGCTTTCTTT.

V usage is TRBV10-3 and J usage is TRBJ2-7, with D perhaps matching TRBD2 (7 bases). The CDR3 contains 15 residues. In germline, CDR1 is ENHRY, CDR2 SYGVKD. V lost 8 bases to trimming and J lost 5 bases, with 22 bases between them. The chain's CDR3 is CAIGGGAGAGDEQYF. CDR3 coding DNA: TGTGCCATCGGGGGAGGGGCGGGGGCTGGCGACGAGCAGTACTTC.

The chain couples TRBV3-1 (or the pseudogene TRBV3-2) to TRBJ1-3; D unclear. Trimming took 0 bases from V and 4 from J, leaving 4 bases between them. This CDR3 comprises 13 residues. The germline V gene encodes CDR1 LGHDT and CDR2 YNNKEL (reference sequence). CDR3 coding DNA: TGTGCCAGCAGCCAAGAAGCCGGAAACACCATATATTTT. Protein sequence: CASSQEAGNTIYF.

CDR3 sequence: CASSLDLANTGELFF. DNA for the CDR3: TGTGCCAGCAGCTTAGACCTGGCTAACACCGGGGAGCTGTTTTTT. V gene TRBV7-2 combines with J gene TRBJ2-2, with unresolved D. CDR1 is SGHTA, CDR2 FQGNSA, per germline. Trimming left V 1 base short and J 2 bases short, with 8 bases between. The length of the CDR3 is 15 residues.

This chain uses TRBV10-3 with TRBJ1-6; D not resolved. V dropped 4 bases and J dropped 7 bases, with 14 bases sitting between them. The CDR3 is 15 amino acids. Per the germline V gene, CDR1 is ENHRY and CDR2 is SYGVKD. The DNA for the CDR3 is TGTGCCATCAGTGTCATGGAAATGGGGAATTCACCCCTCCACTTT. Amino acid sequence: CAISVMEMGNSPLHF.

This clone appeared a few times. This chain connects TRBV10-3 to TRBJ1-1, with D possibly being TRBD1 (6 bases). Looked up from germline, CDR1 is ENHRY and CDR2 is SYGVKD. This CDR3 has 11 amino acids. Deletions cut 10 bases from V and 2 bases from J, with 8 bases between. CDR3 loop: CATRGNTEAFF. The CDR3 coding sequence is TGTGCCACCAGGGGTAACACTGAAGCTTTCTTT.

Written as DNA, the CDR3 is TGTGCCAGCAGCCGGACAGGGGACTCTGGAAACACCATATATTTT. This translates into CASSRTGDSGNTIYF. J is TRBJ1-3 and V is TRBV7-2; 9 bases map to TRBD1. The germline CDR1 and CDR2 sequences are SGHTA and FQGNSA. This CDR3 comprises 15 residues. The J segment lost 0 bases and the V segment lost 5 bases, leaving 2 bases of the junction unmatched.

The chain uses TRBV29-1 and TRBJ2-7; possibly TRBD1 or TRBD2 for D (5 bases each). The CDR3 is 13 residues long. Trimming removed 7 bases at V and 5 bases at J, with 18 bases between. The germline gives CDR1 SQVTM, CDR2 ANQGSEA. The CDR3 bases are TGCAGCGCCCTCCGGGACCGCTTTGACGAGCAGTACTTC. It encodes CSALRDRFDEQYF.